These 17 T cell receptor beta chains were sequenced from one sample in a study of blood T cell repertoires in COVID-19. Some clones are missing from TCRdb's copy, which holds only in-frame ones; the method was immunoSEQ multiplex PCR. Of about 300,000 clones detected, over 75% appear once; the ten largest clones hold about 4.1%. The sequenced sample was PBMCs or T cells enriched from blood (not recorded which). Source of these receptors: a young man who had recovered from COVID-19.

V and J are TRBV27 and TRBJ2-7, with TRBD1 matching over 12 bases. V was clipped by 6 bases and J by 9 bases; unmatched bases: 9. Germline CDR1 reads MNHEY; CDR2 reads SMNVEV (reference sequence). The CDR3 runs 14 residues. The CDR3 sequence is CASRPGQGAVGQYF. DNA of the CDR3: TGTGCCAGCAGGCCGGGACAGGGGGCTGTGGGGCAGTACTTC.

The rearrangement links TRBV18 to TRBJ2-7, with D possibly being TRBD2 (5 bases). V was clipped by 3 bases and J by 5 bases, with 11 bases between them. CDR3 size: 13 residues. CDR1 and CDR2 from the germline V gene are KGHSH and LQKENI. CDR3 protein: CASSPSRAHEQYF. CDR3 sequence (DNA): TGTGCCAGCTCACCCTCGAGGGCCCACGAGCAGTACTTC.

The chain couples TRBV6-5 to TRBJ2-1; TRBD2 matches at 13 bases. V lost 0 bases to trimming and J lost 8 bases; unmatched junction nucleotides: 4. Germline V CDR1 and CDR2: MNHEY, SVGAGI. The length of the CDR3 is 16 residues. In DNA, the CDR3 is TGTGCCAGCAGTTACTCCGGGACTAGCGGGATAGATGAGCAGTTCTTC. The encoded protein is CASSYSGTSGIDEQFF.

V usage is TRBV28 and J usage is TRBJ2-7; TRBD1 aligns across 10 bases. The V segment lost 7 bases and the J segment 3 bases; nucleotides outside the gene matches: 6. Germline V gives CDR1 MDHEN, CDR2 SYDVKM. There are 14 residues in the CDR3. The CDR3 bases are TGTGCCAGCACTATAGGGACAGGGGACTACGAGCAGTACTTC. Its translation: CASTIGTGDYEQYF.

V and J are TRBV5-5 and TRBJ1-1; no firm D call. The CDR3 spans 13 residues. Germline values: CDR1 SGHKS, CDR2 YYEKEE (reference sequence). V was trimmed by 2 bases and J by 3 bases, leaving 8 bases between them. The CDR3 loop reads CASSFSRHTEAFF. CDR3 DNA sequence: TGTGCCAGCAGCTTCAGCAGGCACACTGAAGCTTTCTTT.

The gene calls are TRBV10-3 and TRBJ2-1; D may be TRBD1 (6 bases). Germline V gives CDR1 ENHRY, CDR2 SYGVKD. Deletions cut 3 bases from V and 7 bases from J, with 19 bases between. The CDR3 spans 16 residues. For the CDR3, the DNA is TGTGCCATCAGTGATTTTGGACAGAAATTTGGTAATGAGCAGTTCTTC. Protein: CAISDFGQKFGNEQFF.

V and J are TRBV19 and TRBJ2-1; TRBD2 aligns across 11 bases. CDR3 length equals 15 residues. CDR1 is LNHDA, CDR2 SQIVND, per germline (reference sequence). The V segment lost 5 bases and the J segment 6 bases; nucleotides outside the gene matches: 6. This CDR3 is CASSLASGRPNEQFF. CDR3 sequence (DNA): TGTGCCAGTAGTCTGGCTAGCGGGAGGCCCAATGAGCAGTTCTTC. The complete variable domain, with remaining parts taken from reference TRBV19 and TRBJ2-1, reads DGGITQSPKYLFRKEGQNVTLSCEQNLNHDAMYWYRQDPGQGLRLIYYSQIVNDFQKGDIAEGYSVSREKKESFPLTVTSAQKNPTAFYLCASSLASGRPNEQFFGPGTRLTVL.

Comment on this clone: The same CDR3 can be traced to other DNA sequences in this sample. The chain joins TRBV6-5 to TRBJ1-2, with TRBD1 matching over 7 bases. V shed 6 bases, J shed 3 bases, and the junction held 4 bases outside the gene matches. CDR3 length: 13 residues. CDR1 and CDR2 (germline): MNHEY, SVGAGI. CDR3 loop: CASSPTGDYGYTF. In DNA form, the CDR3 reads TGTGCCAGCAGCCCAACAGGGGACTATGGCTACACCTTC.

The genes are TRBV5-1 and TRBJ2-7; no reliable D call. Germline V lookup: CDR1 SGHRS, CDR2 YFSETQ. V shed 1 base and J shed 2 bases, with 4 bases lying between them. The CDR3 extends over 12 amino acids. The chain's CDR3 is CASSLSTYEQYF. The DNA of the CDR3 is TGCGCCAGCAGCTTGAGCACCTACGAGCAGTACTTC. Full variable domain (remainder filled in from reference TRBV5-1 and TRBJ2-7): KAGVTQTPRYLIKTRGQQVTLSCSPISGHRSVSWYQQTPGQGLQFLFEYFSETQRNKGNFPGRFSGRQFSNSRSEMNVSTLELGDSALYLCASSLSTYEQYFGPGTRLTVT.

This rearrangement joins TRBV5-4 to TRBJ2-5; TRBD2 aligns across 9 bases. Germline CDR1 SGHNT, CDR2 YYREEE (reference sequence). V was pared by 4 bases and J by 1 base, with 5 bases of the junction left unmatched. CDR3 size: 15 residues. The CDR3 nucleotides read TGTGCCAGCAGCCGCGCGGGGGGGCTCCAAGAGACCCAGTACTTC. Protein: CASSRAGGLQETQYF.

The chain has TRBV28 and TRBJ1-5; possible D gene TRBD1, 5 bases. The CDR3 loop spans 10 amino acids. Germline V gene sequence: CDR1 MDHEN, CDR2 SYDVKM. The ends were cut back, 8 bases at V and 7 bases at J, with 6 bases in the middle. The CDR3 here is CASGGQPQHF. For the CDR3, the DNA is TGTGCCAGCGGGGGGCAGCCCCAGCATTTT.

This clone was observed once. The V gene is TRBV24-1, the J gene TRBJ2-1; D is unresolved. CDR1 is KGHDR, CDR2 SFDVKD, per germline. V was clipped by 0 bases and J by 4 bases, with 15 bases between them. This CDR3 is built from 17 residues. The CDR3 is CATSDLNTASIYNEQFF. In nucleotides, the CDR3 is TGTGCCACCAGTGATTTGAATACGGCTAGTATATACAATGAGCAGTTCTTC.

This rearrangement joins TRBV27 to TRBJ2-1; 7 positions agree with TRBD2. The CDR3 is made up of 12 amino acids. After removal of 7 bases from V and 9 bases from J, the junction contained 6 bases not matched to a gene. Germline CDR1 and CDR2: MNHEY and SMNVEV (reference sequence). The CDR3 protein is CASKPGGAEQFF. The CDR3 region has the DNA TGTGCCAGCAAACCGGGGGGTGCTGAGCAGTTCTTC.

CDR3 coding DNA: TGTGCCAGCAGACAGGGGATTTACGGCTACACCTTC. Translation: CASRQGIYGYTF. The gene calls are TRBV6-5 and TRBJ1-2; TRBD1 aligns across 7 bases. With 6 bases clipped from V and 8 bases from J, the junction kept 6 bases outside the gene matches. The CDR3 spans 12 residues. Germline CDR1 MNHEY, CDR2 SVGAGI.

The chain is built from TRBV19 and TRBJ1-4; weak D call: TRBD1 (6 bases). The V gene lost 5 bases and the J gene lost 5 bases, with 9 bases spanning the gap. From germline, CDR1 is LNHDA and CDR2 SQIVND (reference sequence). This CDR3 region has 13 residues. CDR3 bases: TGTGCCAGTAGTCGTGACAGGAATGAAAAACTGTTTTTT. Translation: CASSRDRNEKLFF.

The chain has TRBV5-8 and TRBJ2-2; TRBD1 aligns across 11 bases. Trimming removed 6 bases from V and 6 bases from J; junction bases left unmatched: 13. CDR1 is SGHTS and CDR2 is YDEGEE in the germline V gene. The length of the CDR3 is 17 residues. As DNA, the CDR3 is TGTGCCAGCACTAGCCCCCTGGGACAGGGGGGATCCGGGGAGCTGTTTTTT. The encoded protein is CASTSPLGQGGSGELFF.

This clone appeared once. The V gene is TRBV4-2, the J gene TRBJ2-3; 8 bases align to TRBD2. Losses at the gene ends were 0 bases for V and 9 bases for J; bases not matched to a gene: 8. Germline-derived CDR1 and CDR2 are LGHNA and YNFKEQ. CDR3 length: 15 residues. The CDR3 is CASSQETPGLATQYF. The CDR3 DNA is TGTGCCAGCAGCCAAGAAACCCCCGGACTAGCCACGCAGTATTTT.